The TCR beta chain under discussion was sequenced for a study of T-cell memory formation after mild COVID-19. Study results and limitations: CD4+ contracting clones were mainly CM and EM; CD8+ ones, EMRA. Day 15 to 85 contracting clones showed balanced CD4/CD8; later expanders leaned CD4+.

Germline loops: CDR1 LGHNA, CDR2 YSLEER. This CDR3 has 15 amino acids. Trimming cost V 3 bases and J 3 bases, with 14 bases left between them. Using constant-segment primers, 5'RACE produced TCR alpha and TCR beta cDNA libraries carrying sample barcodes and UMIs. TCRdb itself ran the 5' RACE reads through MiXCR, one entry per CDR3 protein. The sample includes about 350,000 distinct CDR3 sequences, 12% to 15% of them seen just once. This clonotype has a count of ten or more. The target antigen is unknown. This rearrangement joins TRBV4-3 to TRBJ2-5, with a possible D match to TRBD2 (6 bases). Sequenced input: PBMCs or a T cell subset sorted from them (not recorded which). The receptor's source is a man younger than 35 who had mild COVID-19 (a few samples of this study predate the infection). Cell type and time point are not known. Here the CDR3 reads CASSQTTSSEETQYF. Here the CDR3 DNA reads TGCGCCAGCAGCCAGACAACTAGCTCGGAAGAGACCCAGTACTTC.